The next 32 T cell receptor beta chains were all read from a single sample in a study of response to subunit inactivated influenza vaccine. MiXCR was run by TCRdb on the RT-PCR reads, yielding one entry per CDR3 protein. The sample yields hundreds of thousands of distinct CDR3 sequences, approximately 11% seen once. The sequencing used PBMCs from blood, collected about 40 days after vaccination. These receptors came from a man aged 50-60 years who received an inactivated influenza vaccine.

The chain couples TRBV7-9 to TRBJ1-6, with unresolved D. Between the trimmed V and J ends, which lost 5 bases and 7 bases, there was a span of 18 bases. Germline V gene sequence: CDR1 SEHNR, CDR2 FQNEAQ (reference sequence). CDR3 size: 16 residues. The CDR3 spells CASSTGSGSSNSPLHF. The CDR3 DNA follows: TGTGCCAGCAGCACCGGGAGTGGCAGTTCGAATTCACCCCTCCACTTT.

The chain links TRBV4-1 to TRBJ2-1; TRBD2 matches at 11 bases. The CDR3 extends over 21 amino acids. The germline gives CDR1 MGHRA, CDR2 YSYEKL. Trimming removed 1 base from V and 1 base from J; junction bases left unmatched: 15. The CDR3 reads CASSQVVRLAGFPSSYNEQFF. The CDR3 DNA sequence: TGCGCCAGCAGCCAAGTGGTACGACTAGCGGGGTTCCCCTCGTCCTACAATGAGCAGTTCTTC.

The V gene is TRBV7-2, the J gene TRBJ2-5; TRBD1 matches at 7 bases. This CDR3 has 14 residues. CDR1 is SGHTA and CDR2 is FQGNSA in the germline V gene. Unmatched junction bases numbered 11, after V lost 8 bases and J lost 5 bases. The CDR3 region is CASRPTGAWETQYF. CDR3 bases: TGTGCCAGCCGCCCCACAGGGGCTTGGGAGACCCAGTACTTC. Drawing the rest from reference TRBV7-2 and TRBJ2-5, the complete variable domain is GAGVSQSPSNKVTEKGKDVELRCDPISGHTALYWYRQSLGQGLEFLIYFQGNSAPDKSGLPSDRFSAERTGGSVSTLTIQRTQQEDSAVYLCASRPTGAWETQYFGPGTRLLVL.

The chain couples TRBV5-1 to TRBJ1-1, with D maybe TRBD1 (6 bases). CDR3 length: 16 residues. Germline CDR1 and CDR2: SGHRS and YFSETQ. The V and J ends lost 0 bases and 1 base respectively, with 13 bases between them. The CDR3 DNA follows: TGCGCCAGCAGCTTGGTTGGGGGACACACGAACACTGAAGCTTTCTTT. Protein product: CASSLVGGHTNTEAFF.

The V call is TRBV5-6, the J call TRBJ2-5; D perhaps matches TRBD1 (5 bases). Germline V gives CDR1 SGHDT, CDR2 YYEEEE. The CDR3 has 16 residues. V lost 4 bases, J lost 4 bases, and 20 bases lay in between. In nucleotides, the CDR3 is TGTGCCAGCAGCCGTGGTCCGACAGTGGGATCAGAGACCCAGTACTTC. It yields the protein CASSRGPTVGSETQYF.

There are a few counts of this clonotype. The rearrangement links TRBV20-1 to TRBJ2-1, with 8 bases fitting TRBD2. The germline V gene encodes CDR1 DFQATT and CDR2 SNEGSKA (reference sequence). Trimming removed 5 bases from V and 4 bases from J; junction bases left unmatched: 7. This CDR3 is 14 amino acids long. The DNA of the CDR3 is TGCAGTGCTTCGGAGACTAGCGTGTACAATGAGCAGTTCTTC. Translation: CSASETSVYNEQFF.

This clonotype was counted a few times. V gene TRBV5-1 combines with J gene TRBJ1-1, with 7 nucleotides matching TRBD1. J was trimmed by 0 bases and V by 5 bases; bases with no gene match: 1. CDR3 length equals 13 residues. CDR1 SGHRS and CDR2 YFSETQ come from the germline V gene. As DNA, the CDR3 is TGCGCCAGCAGGGACAGGTTGAACACTGAAGCTTTCTTT. Its translation: CASRDRLNTEAFF.

This chain uses TRBV5-1 with TRBJ2-7; 11 bases are a match to TRBD1. This CDR3 has 14 residues. With V trimmed by 4 bases and J by 5 bases, 5 bases remained unmatched. CDR1 and CDR2 (germline): SGHRS, YFSETQ. CDR3 region: CASSIRTGGDEQYF. As DNA, the CDR3 is TGCGCCAGCAGCATCAGGACAGGGGGCGACGAGCAGTACTTC.

There are a few counts of this clonotype. The CDR3 protein is CSVDIQVQDTQYF. The DNA of the CDR3 is TGCAGCGTTGACATACAGGTTCAGGATACGCAGTATTTT. The chain recombines TRBV29-1 with TRBJ2-3; possibly TRBD1 for D (5 bases). The CDR3 has 13 residues. V was shortened by 3 bases and J by 6 bases, with 13 bases between the two germline ends. Germline V gene lookup returns CDR1 SQVTM and CDR2 ANQGSEA.

The gene calls are TRBV3-1 and TRBJ2-7; D is unclear. The V end was cut by 3 bases, the J end by 6 bases, with 6 bases between. Germline loops: CDR1 LGHDT, CDR2 YNNKEL (reference sequence). CDR3 length equals 11 residues. CDR3 amino acids: CASSQFGEQYF. Here the CDR3 DNA reads TGTGCCAGCAGCCAGTTCGGCGAGCAGTACTTC.

This clonotype was seen more than once but under ten times. This rearrangement joins TRBV5-1 to TRBJ1-1; 7 bases map to TRBD1. V lost 3 bases and J lost 4; bases outside the gene matches: 6. Germline loops: CDR1 SGHRS, CDR2 YFSETQ. CDR3 length: 14 amino acids. Here the CDR3 reads CASSSAGGATEAFF. Here the CDR3 DNA reads TGCGCCAGCAGCTCCGCAGGGGGTGCCACTGAAGCTTTCTTT.

This clonotype was seen many times. The chain couples TRBV12-3 or TRBV12-4 to TRBJ2-2; 11 bases line up with TRBD2. This CDR3 has 11 residues. V lost 11 bases, J lost 7 bases, and 0 bases stayed unmatched. The CDR3 DNA reads as TGTGCCGGGACTAGCGGCGGGGAGCTGTTTTTT. The encoded protein is CAGTSGGELFF.

This clonotype was seen many times. V usage is TRBV6-5 and J usage is TRBJ2-7; the match to TRBD2 covers 7 bases. Trimming removed 2 bases from V and 4 bases from J; junction bases left unmatched: 2. The germline gives CDR1 MNHEY, CDR2 SVGAGI. This CDR3 comprises 13 residues. The CDR3 is CASSYREGYEQYF. CDR3 nucleotides: TGTGCCAGCAGTTACAGGGAGGGGTACGAGCAGTACTTC.

Ten or more counts support this clonotype. This chain uses TRBV5-1 with TRBJ2-7, with unresolved D. With 0 bases removed from V and 5 bases from J, the gap between germline ends came to 9 bases. CDR1 and CDR2 (germline): SGHRS, YFSETQ. CDR3 length: 13 residues. CDR3 sequence reads: CASSLVGRDEQYF. As DNA, the CDR3 is TGCGCCAGCAGCTTGGTAGGACGGGACGAGCAGTACTTC.

V is TRBV28 and J is TRBJ2-4, with D maybe TRBD2 (5 bases). Trimming removed 6 bases from V and 1 base from J, with 19 bases in between. This CDR3 comprises 17 residues. Germline V gene sequence: CDR1 MDHEN, CDR2 SYDVKM. CDR3 nucleotide sequence: TGTGCCAGCAGCCGCTCCCGCGGGCGGCGGGCCAAAAACATTCAGTACTTC. This gives the protein CASSRSRGRRAKNIQYF.

This clonotype has more than one count but fewer than ten. The chain links TRBV24-1 to TRBJ2-2; D gene ambiguous. CDR3 size: 14 residues. Germline CDR1 KGHDR, CDR2 SFDVKD. V was trimmed by 6 bases and J by 6 bases, leaving 13 bases between them. This CDR3 reads CATSRLGSPGELFF. CDR3 DNA: TGTGCCACCAGTCGACTGGGTTCCCCCGGGGAGCTGTTTTTT.

This chain connects TRBV11-2 to TRBJ2-5; D ambiguous. Trimming shortened V by 2 bases and J by 5 bases, and 9 bases separated the two germline ends. Germline CDR1 SGHAT, CDR2 FQNNGV. This CDR3 contains 13 residues. In nucleotides, the CDR3 is TGTGCCAGCAGCTTATTTGTAGTCGAGACCCAGTACTTC. Translated, it gives CASSLFVVETQYF.

The V gene is TRBV4-1, the J gene TRBJ1-1; 7 bases match TRBD1. V dropped 2 bases and J dropped 2; count of bases not matched to a gene: 2. There are 14 residues in the CDR3. Per germline, CDR1 MGHRA and CDR2 YSYEKL. The CDR3 bases are TGCGCCAGCAGCCAACGACAGGGTAACACTGAAGCTTTCTTT. This codes for CASSQRQGNTEAFF.

Turning to this clonotype: Its ends do not fully match the called genes, so a read error is possible. The rearrangement links TRBV3-1 to TRBJ2-5, with D possibly matching TRBD1 (5 bases). CDR1 is LGHDT and CDR2 is YNNKEL in the germline V gene (reference sequence). The CDR3 spans 14 residues. This CDR3 is CASSQIRGQDTQYF. The CDR3 nucleotides are TGTGCCAGCAGCCAAATAAGGGGCCAAGATACCCAGTACTTC.

This clonotype occurred once. V gene TRBV7-2 combines with J gene TRBJ2-1; D possibly uses TRBD1 or TRBD2 (5 bases each). V was pared by 0 bases and J by 4 bases, with 19 bases between. CDR1 is SGHTA and CDR2 is FQGNSA in the germline V gene. The CDR3 runs 18 residues. CDR3 loop: CASSLAILTVGGYNEQFF. The CDR3 DNA follows: TGTGCCAGCAGCTTAGCGATTTTGACAGTTGGGGGTTACAATGAGCAGTTCTTC.

The J gene is TRBJ1-1, the V gene TRBV5-1; the D is unclear. The CDR3 has 13 residues. Trimming pared 4 bases from V and 3 bases from J, leaving 10 bases between. Per germline, CDR1 SGHRS and CDR2 YFSETQ. CDR3 DNA: TGCGCCAGCAGCAGAACTGCCGACACTGAAGCTTTCTTT. It specifies CASSRTADTEAFF. The full variable domain, rest sourced from reference TRBV5-1 and TRBJ1-1, is KAGVTQTPRYLIKTRGQQVTLSCSPISGHRSVSWYQQTPGQGLQFLFEYFSETQRNKGNFPGRFSGRQFSNSRSEMNVSTLELGDSALYLCASSRTADTEAFFGQGTRLTVV.

This clonotype was detected only a few times. The chain uses TRBV29-1 and TRBJ1-2; D remains ambiguous. The germline CDR1 and CDR2 sequences are SQVTM and ANQGSEA. The V and J ends lost 7 bases and 6 bases respectively, with 3 bases between them. The CDR3 length is 8 residues. CDR3 in amino acids: CSGNGYTF. The DNA for the CDR3 is TGCAGCGGTAATGGCTACACCTTC.

This clonotype has a count of ten or more. V gene TRBV4-3 combines with J gene TRBJ2-7, with 7 nucleotides matching TRBD1. Germline CDR1 is LGHNA and CDR2 is YSLEER. The CDR3 extends over 15 amino acids. V dropped 5 bases and J dropped 3; count of bases not matched to a gene: 10. This CDR3 is CASSSTLGTVYEQYF. CDR3 in DNA: TGCGCCAGCAGCTCAACTTTGGGGACAGTCTACGAGCAGTACTTC.

This clonotype was detected a few times. J is TRBJ2-3 and V is TRBV7-2; D not resolved. The CDR3 loop spans 14 amino acids. From germline, CDR1 is SGHTA and CDR2 FQGNSA. V lost 1 base to trimming and J lost 1 base, with 6 bases between them. The CDR3 loop is CASSLDTRTDTQYF. The CDR3 bases are TGTGCCAGCAGCTTAGACACGCGCACAGATACGCAGTATTTT.

V is TRBV7-9 and J is TRBJ2-7; the D gene is possibly TRBD1 (6 bases). This CDR3 has 13 amino acids. Trimming shortened V by 4 bases and J by 4 bases, and 11 bases separated the two germline ends. CDR1 and CDR2 from the germline V gene are SEHNR and FQNEAQ (reference sequence). CDR3 residues: CASSSGQNYEQYF. The CDR3 DNA is TGTGCCAGCAGCTCCGGACAGAATTACGAGCAGTACTTC.

Ten or more counts support this clonotype. The chain recombines TRBV6-5 with TRBJ1-1; the D is unclear. CDR3 length: 14 residues. Germline V gene data show CDR1 as MNHEY and CDR2 as SVGAGI. V lost 0 bases and J 0 bases, leaving 5 bases between the germline ends. The CDR3 loop is CASSYSGLNTEAFF. The CDR3 region has the DNA TGTGCCAGCAGTTACTCAGGATTGAACACTGAAGCTTTCTTT.

This clonotype was counted a few times. This sequence joins TRBV24-1 and TRBJ2-2, with 9 bases fitting TRBD1. Germline V CDR1 and CDR2: KGHDR, SFDVKD. V shed 5 bases and J 4 bases; nucleotides not matched to a gene: 7. The CDR3 is 16 residues long. This CDR3 is CATSARDRAPTGELFF. CDR3 sequence (DNA): TGTGCCACCAGTGCCCGGGACAGGGCGCCCACCGGGGAGCTGTTTTTT.

V and J are TRBV10-3 and TRBJ2-1; 7 nucleotides match TRBD2. V gave up 5 bases and J gave up 7 bases; unmatched junction bases: 11. The germline V gene encodes CDR1 ENHRY and CDR2 SYGVKD. The CDR3 loop spans 15 amino acids. The CDR3 region has the DNA TGTGCCATCAGTACCGTCCGGACCGGGGGGAATGAGCAGTTCTTC. It is translated as CAISTVRTGGNEQFF.

This clonotype was seen many times. V gene TRBV12-3 or TRBV12-4 combines with J gene TRBJ2-7; TRBD1 aligns across 7 bases. Trimming cost V 3 bases and J 1 base; bases outside gene matches: 3. The CDR3 contains 14 residues. The DNA for the CDR3 is TGTGCCAGCAGTTTGTACAGGGGATCCTACGAGCAGTACTTC. Protein product: CASSLYRGSYEQYF.

Remarks on this clonotype: One base away lies a much larger clone, so this may be a sequencing read error. The V and J genes are TRBV4-3 and TRBJ2-5; D is uncertain. The ends were cut back, 0 bases at V and 5 bases at J, with 13 bases in the middle. Looked up from germline, CDR1 is LGHNA and CDR2 is YSLEER. The length of the CDR3 is 15 residues. CDR3 sequence reads: CASSQDIGESETQYF. CDR3 DNA sequence: TGCGCCAGCAGCCAAGATATCGGCGAGAGCGAGACCCAGTACTTC.

This clonotype was recorded many times. The gene calls are TRBV5-1 and TRBJ2-5, with D maybe TRBD2 (6 bases). This CDR3 region has 13 residues. The germline V gene has CDR1 SGHRS and CDR2 YFSETQ. V was clipped by 9 bases and J by 2 bases, with 14 bases between them. CDR3 amino acids: CATAGGWQETQYF. The CDR3 coding sequence is TGCGCCACTGCTGGAGGGTGGCAAGAGACCCAGTACTTC.

The table lists this clonotype with a few counts. The J gene is TRBJ2-7, the V gene TRBV28; a weak D match, TRBD1 (5 bases). The germline CDR1 and CDR2 sequences are MDHEN and SYDVKM. The CDR3 spans 11 residues. V shed 11 bases and J shed 5 bases, with 13 bases lying between them. CDR3 nucleotides: TGTGCCTGCTCGGACATTGACGAGCAGTACTTC. It specifies CACSDIDEQYF.